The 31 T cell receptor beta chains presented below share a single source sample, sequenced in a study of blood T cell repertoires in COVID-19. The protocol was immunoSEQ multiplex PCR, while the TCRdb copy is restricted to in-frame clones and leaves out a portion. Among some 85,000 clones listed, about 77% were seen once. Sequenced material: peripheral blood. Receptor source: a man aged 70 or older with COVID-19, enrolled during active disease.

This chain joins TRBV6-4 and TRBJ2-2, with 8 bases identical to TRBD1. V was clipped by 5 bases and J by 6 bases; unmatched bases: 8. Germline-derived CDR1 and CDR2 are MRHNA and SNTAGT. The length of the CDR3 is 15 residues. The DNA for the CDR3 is TGTGCCAGCAGTACGGCGTCAGGGGGCTCCGGGGAGCTGTTTTTT. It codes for CASSTASGGSGELFF.

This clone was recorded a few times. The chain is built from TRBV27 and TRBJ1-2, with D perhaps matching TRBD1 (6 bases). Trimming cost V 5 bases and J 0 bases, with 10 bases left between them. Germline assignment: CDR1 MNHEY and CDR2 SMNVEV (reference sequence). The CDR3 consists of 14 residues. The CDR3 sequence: CASSDGQSNYGYTF. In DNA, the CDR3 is TGTGCCAGCAGTGACGGACAGTCTAACTATGGCTACACCTTC.

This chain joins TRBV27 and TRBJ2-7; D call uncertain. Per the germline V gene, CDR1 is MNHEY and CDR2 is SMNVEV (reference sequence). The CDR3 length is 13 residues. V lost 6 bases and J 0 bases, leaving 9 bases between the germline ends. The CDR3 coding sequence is TGTGCCAGCAGCTTCACCGGCTCCTACGAGCAGTACTTC. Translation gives CASSFTGSYEQYF.

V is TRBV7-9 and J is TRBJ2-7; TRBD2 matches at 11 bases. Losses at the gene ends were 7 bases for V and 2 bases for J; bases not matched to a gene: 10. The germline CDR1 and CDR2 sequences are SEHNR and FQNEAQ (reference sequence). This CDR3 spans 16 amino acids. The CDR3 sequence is CASTTPGTSGPYEQYF. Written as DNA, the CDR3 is TGTGCCAGCACCACTCCTGGGACTAGCGGACCCTACGAGCAGTACTTC.

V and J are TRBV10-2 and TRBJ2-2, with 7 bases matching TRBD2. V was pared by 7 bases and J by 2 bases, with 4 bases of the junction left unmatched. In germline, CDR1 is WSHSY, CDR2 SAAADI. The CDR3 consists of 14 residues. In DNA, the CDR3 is TGCGCCAGCAAGGGGACTATAAACACCGGGGAGCTGTTTTTT. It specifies CASKGTINTGELFF.

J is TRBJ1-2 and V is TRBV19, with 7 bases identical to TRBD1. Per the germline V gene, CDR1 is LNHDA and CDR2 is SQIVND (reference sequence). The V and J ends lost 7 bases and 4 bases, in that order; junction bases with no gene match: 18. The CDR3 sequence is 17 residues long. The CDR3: CASNPGSGTEMTYGYTF. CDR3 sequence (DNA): TGTGCCAGTAATCCCGGATCCGGGACAGAGATGACCTATGGCTACACCTTC.

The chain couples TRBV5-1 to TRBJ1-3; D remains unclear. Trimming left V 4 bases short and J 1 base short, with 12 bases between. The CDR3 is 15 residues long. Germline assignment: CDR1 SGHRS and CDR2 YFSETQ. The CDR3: CASSNGGSSGNTIYF. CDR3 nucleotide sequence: TGCGCCAGCAGCAATGGAGGTTCTTCTGGAAACACCATATATTTT.

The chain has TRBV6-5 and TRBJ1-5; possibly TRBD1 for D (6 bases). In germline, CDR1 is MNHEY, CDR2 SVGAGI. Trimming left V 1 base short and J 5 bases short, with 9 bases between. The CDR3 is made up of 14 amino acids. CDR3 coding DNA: TGTGCCAGCAGTTACTACAGGGACCATCAGCCCCAGCATTTT. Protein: CASSYYRDHQPQHF.

The CDR3 loop is CASSQIGRVGNTIYF. CDR3 in DNA: TGTGCCAGTAGCCAGATTGGGAGGGTCGGAAACACCATATATTTT. The chain uses TRBV19 and TRBJ1-3; D gene uncertain. The ends were cut back, 6 bases at V and 4 bases at J, with 16 bases in the middle. The CDR3 has 15 residues. Germline V gives CDR1 LNHDA, CDR2 SQIVND (reference sequence).

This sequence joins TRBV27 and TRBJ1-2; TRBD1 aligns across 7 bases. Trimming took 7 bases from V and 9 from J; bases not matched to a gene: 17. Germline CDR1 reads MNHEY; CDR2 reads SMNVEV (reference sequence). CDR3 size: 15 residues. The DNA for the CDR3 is TGTGCCAGCACCAAAACCTCAGGGGCAGGGGGGAGCTACACCTTC. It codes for CASTKTSGAGGSYTF.

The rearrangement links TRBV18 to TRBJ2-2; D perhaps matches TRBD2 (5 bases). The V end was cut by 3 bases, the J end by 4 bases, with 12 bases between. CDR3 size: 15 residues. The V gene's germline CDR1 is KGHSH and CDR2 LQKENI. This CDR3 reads CASSPILAGTGELFF. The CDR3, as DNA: TGTGCCAGCTCACCTATTCTAGCTGGCACCGGGGAGCTGTTTTTT.

CDR3 DNA: TGTGCCAGCAGTTACGCAGCGATCTACAATGAGCAGTTCTTC. Residues: CASSYAAIYNEQFF. The V gene is TRBV6-2 or TRBV6-3, the J gene TRBJ2-1; unclear D gene. Germline V gene data show CDR1 as MNHEY and CDR2 as SVGEGT. This CDR3 is built from 14 residues. Trimming took off 2 bases at V and 3 bases at J, with 8 bases between the two ends.

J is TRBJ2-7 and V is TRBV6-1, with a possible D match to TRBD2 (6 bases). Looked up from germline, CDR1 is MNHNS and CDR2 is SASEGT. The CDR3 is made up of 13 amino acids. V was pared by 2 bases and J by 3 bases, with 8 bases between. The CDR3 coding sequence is TGTGCCAGCAGTGAACAGGACTACTACGAGCAGTACTTC. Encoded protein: CASSEQDYYEQYF.

This CDR3 is CASSYSGEGNQPQHF. The CDR3, as DNA: TGTGCCAGCAGTTACTCTGGGGAGGGCAATCAGCCCCAGCATTTT. The chain recombines TRBV6-5 with TRBJ1-5; D gene unclear. The germline V and J ends were trimmed by 0 bases and 2 bases, with 8 bases remaining between them. The CDR3 is 15 amino acids. CDR1 and CDR2 from the germline V gene are MNHEY and SVGAGI.

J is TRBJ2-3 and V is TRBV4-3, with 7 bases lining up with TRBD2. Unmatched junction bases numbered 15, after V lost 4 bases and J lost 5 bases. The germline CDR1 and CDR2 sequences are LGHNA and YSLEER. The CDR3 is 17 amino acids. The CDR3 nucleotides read TGCGCCAGCAGCCCACGGTCTAGCGGCTCCTCCGGAGATACGCAGTATTTT. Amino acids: CASSPRSSGSSGDTQYF.

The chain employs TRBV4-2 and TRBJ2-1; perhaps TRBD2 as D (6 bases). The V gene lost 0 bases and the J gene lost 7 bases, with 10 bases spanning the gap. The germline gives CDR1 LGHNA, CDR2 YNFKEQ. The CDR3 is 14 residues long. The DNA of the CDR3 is TGTGCCAGCAGCCAAGATATTGGGGGGAATGAGCAGTTCTTC. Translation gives CASSQDIGGNEQFF.

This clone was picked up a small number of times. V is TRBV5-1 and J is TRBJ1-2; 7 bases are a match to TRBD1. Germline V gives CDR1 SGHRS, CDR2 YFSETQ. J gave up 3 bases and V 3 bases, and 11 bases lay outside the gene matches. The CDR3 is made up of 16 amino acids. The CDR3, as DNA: TGCGCCAGCAGCTCGCCCCGACAGGGTCTTGACTATGGCTACACCTTC. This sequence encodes CASSSPRQGLDYGYTF.

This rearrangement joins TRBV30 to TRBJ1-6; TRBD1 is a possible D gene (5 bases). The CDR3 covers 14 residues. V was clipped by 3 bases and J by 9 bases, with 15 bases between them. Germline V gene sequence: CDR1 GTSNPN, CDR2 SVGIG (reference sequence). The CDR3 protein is CAWSPARVASPLHF. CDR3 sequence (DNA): TGTGCCTGGAGCCCGGCCAGGGTGGCTTCACCCCTCCACTTT.

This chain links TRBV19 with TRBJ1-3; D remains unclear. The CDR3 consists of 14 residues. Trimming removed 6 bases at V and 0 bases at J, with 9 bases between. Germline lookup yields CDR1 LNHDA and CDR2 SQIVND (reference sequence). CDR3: CASRGSSSGNTIYF. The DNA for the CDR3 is TGTGCCAGTAGGGGCAGCTCCTCTGGAAACACCATATATTTT.

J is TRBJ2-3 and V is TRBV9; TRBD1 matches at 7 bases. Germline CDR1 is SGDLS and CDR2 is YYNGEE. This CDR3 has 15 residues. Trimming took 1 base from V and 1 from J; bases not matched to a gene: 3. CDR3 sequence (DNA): TGTGCCAGCAGCGTAACAGGGGCTCGCACAGATACGCAGTATTTT. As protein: CASSVTGARTDTQYF.

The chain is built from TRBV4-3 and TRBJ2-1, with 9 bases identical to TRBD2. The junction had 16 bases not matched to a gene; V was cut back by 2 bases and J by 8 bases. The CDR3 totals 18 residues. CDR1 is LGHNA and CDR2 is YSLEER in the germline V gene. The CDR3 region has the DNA TGCGCCAGCAGCCAATCGTGGGGAGCGGGGGGATGGGGCCATGAGCAGTTCTTC. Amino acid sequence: CASSQSWGAGGWGHEQFF.

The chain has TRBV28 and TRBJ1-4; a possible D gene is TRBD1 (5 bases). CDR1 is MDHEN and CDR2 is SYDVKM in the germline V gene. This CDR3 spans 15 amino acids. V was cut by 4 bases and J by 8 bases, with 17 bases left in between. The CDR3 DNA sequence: TGTGCCAGCAGTTCAGGCGGTAGGGGAATGGAAAAACTGTTTTTT. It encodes CASSSGGRGMEKLFF.

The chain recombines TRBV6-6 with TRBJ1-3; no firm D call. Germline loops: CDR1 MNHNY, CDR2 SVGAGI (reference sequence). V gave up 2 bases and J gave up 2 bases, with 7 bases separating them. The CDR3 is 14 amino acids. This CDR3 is CASSYEAAGNTIYF. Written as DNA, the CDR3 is TGTGCCAGCAGTTACGAGGCAGCTGGAAACACCATATATTTT.

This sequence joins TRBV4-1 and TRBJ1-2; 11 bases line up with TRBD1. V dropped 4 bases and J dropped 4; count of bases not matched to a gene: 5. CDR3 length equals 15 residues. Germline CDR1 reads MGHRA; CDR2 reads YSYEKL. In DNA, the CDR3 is TGCGCCAGCAGCCCTGGGACAGGGGGTGCCTATGGCTACACCTTC. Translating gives CASSPGTGGAYGYTF.

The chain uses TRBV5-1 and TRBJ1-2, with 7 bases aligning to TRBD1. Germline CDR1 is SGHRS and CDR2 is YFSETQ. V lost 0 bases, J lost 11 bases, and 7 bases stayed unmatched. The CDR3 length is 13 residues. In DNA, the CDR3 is TGCGCCAGCAGCTTGGCCGATAGGGGGCGTTACACCTTC. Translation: CASSLADRGRYTF.

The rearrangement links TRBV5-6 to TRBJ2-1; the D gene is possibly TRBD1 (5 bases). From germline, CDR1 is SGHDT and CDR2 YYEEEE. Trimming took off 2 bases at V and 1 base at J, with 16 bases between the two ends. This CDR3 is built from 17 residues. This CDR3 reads CASSLTKGFRSYNEQFF. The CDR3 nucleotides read TGTGCCAGCAGCTTAACGAAGGGGTTTAGGTCCTACAATGAGCAGTTCTTC.

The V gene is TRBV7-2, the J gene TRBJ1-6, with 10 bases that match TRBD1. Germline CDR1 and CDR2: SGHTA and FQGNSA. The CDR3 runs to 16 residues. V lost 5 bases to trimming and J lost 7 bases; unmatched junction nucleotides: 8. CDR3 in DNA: TGTGCCAGCAGCACCCGGACAGGGGGTGGCAATTCACCCCTCCACTTT. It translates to CASSTRTGGGNSPLHF.

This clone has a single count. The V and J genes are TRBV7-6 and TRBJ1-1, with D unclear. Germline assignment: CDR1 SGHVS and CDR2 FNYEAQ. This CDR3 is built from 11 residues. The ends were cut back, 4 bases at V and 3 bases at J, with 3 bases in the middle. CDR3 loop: CASSSDTEAFF. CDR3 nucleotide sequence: TGTGCCAGCAGCTCGGACACTGAAGCTTTCTTT.

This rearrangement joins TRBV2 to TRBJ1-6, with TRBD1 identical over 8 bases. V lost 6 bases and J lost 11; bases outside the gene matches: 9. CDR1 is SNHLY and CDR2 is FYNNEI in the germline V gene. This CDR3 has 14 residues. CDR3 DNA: TGTGCCAGCAGAACAGGGGGGGAGATTACACCCCTCCACTTT. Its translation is CASRTGGEITPLHF.

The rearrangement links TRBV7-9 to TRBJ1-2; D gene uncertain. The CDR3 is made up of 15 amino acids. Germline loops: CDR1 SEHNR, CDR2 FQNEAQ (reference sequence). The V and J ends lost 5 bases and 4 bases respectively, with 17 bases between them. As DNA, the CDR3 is TGTGCCAGCAGCCCGCCGACATTTTCGATCTATGGCTACACCTTC. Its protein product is CASSPPTFSIYGYTF. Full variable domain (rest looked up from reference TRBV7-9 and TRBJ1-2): DTGVSQNPRHKITKRGQNVTFRCDPISEHNRLYWYRQTLGQGPEFLTYFQNEAQLEKSRLLSDRFSAERPKGSFSTLEIQRTEQGDSAMYLCASSPPTFSIYGYTFGSGTRLTVV.

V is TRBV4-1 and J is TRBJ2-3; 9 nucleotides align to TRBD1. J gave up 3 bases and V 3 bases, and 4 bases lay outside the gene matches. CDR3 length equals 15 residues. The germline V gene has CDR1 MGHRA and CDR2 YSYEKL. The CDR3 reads CASSHLQGATDTQYF. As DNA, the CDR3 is TGCGCCAGCAGCCATTTACAGGGGGCGACAGATACGCAGTATTTT.